These T cell receptor beta chains were read from a single sample in a study of shared clonotypes between healthy human individuals. Sequencing used immunoSEQ multiplex PCR; TCRdb keeps in-frame clones, though not all of them. The data hold some 2 million clones, with roughly 94% observed a single time. Sequenced: naive CD4+ T cells sorted from blood. These receptors all stem from a man aged 18 to 30 in good health. Both conserved end residues are part of each CDR3. The D gene is left open where the match is weak. Rows give clone size only sometimes, using once, few, many, or a class for an expanded clone.

v_call	j_call	d_call	clone_size	cdr3_aa	cdr3_nt
TRBV5-1	TRBJ1-2	TRBD1	.	CASNSAGGNYGYTF	TGCGCCAGCAACTCGGCAGGGGGTAACTATGGCTACACCTTC
TRBV5-1	TRBJ2-2	TRBD1	.	CASSSGTGVTGELFF	TGCGCCAGCAGCTCCGGGACAGGGGTCACCGGGGAGCTGTTTTTT
TRBV25-1	TRBJ2-5	.	.	CASSEVGYQETQYF	TGTGCCAGCAGTGAAGTGGGGTATCAAGAGACCCAGTACTTC
TRBV30	TRBJ1-3	TRBD1	.	CAWSVQGGNTIYF	TGTGCCTGGAGTGTACAGGGGGGCAACACCATATATTTT
TRBV6-1	TRBJ1-3	.	.	CASIGIGNTIYF	TGTGCCAGCATCGGTATAGGAAACACCATATATTTT
TRBV27	TRBJ1-1	.	.	CASSLRRGFEAFF	TGTGCCAGCAGTTTACGTAGGGGTTTTGAAGCTTTCTTT
TRBV6-6	TRBJ2-7	TRBD1	.	CASSYLGTGYEQYF	TGTGCCAGCAGTTACTTAGGGACAGGCTACGAGCAGTACTTC
TRBV27	TRBJ2-5	TRBD2	.	CASSYSGGLGETQYF	TGTGCCAGCAGTTATAGCGGGGGGCTGGGAGAGACCCAGTACTTC
TRBV7-2	TRBJ1-2	.	.	CASSQVVGGGYTF	TGTGCCAGCAGCCAAGTGGTGGGTGGTGGCTACACCTTC
TRBV19	TRBJ2-7	.	.	CASSISGFGEQYF	TGTGCCAGTAGTATCTCCGGGTTCGGCGAGCAGTACTTC
TRBV6-5	TRBJ1-1	.	.	CASRNGMGETTEAFF	TGTGCCAGCAGGAATGGAATGGGAGAGACCACTGAAGCTTTCTTT
TRBV18	TRBJ2-1	TRBD1	.	CASSPGTGRNEQFF	TGTGCCAGCTCACCAGGGACAGGGAGGAATGAGCAGTTCTTC
TRBV5-1	TRBJ1-4	.	.	CASSLDVGTRYREKLFF	TGCGCCAGCAGCTTGGATGTGGGGACTCGGTATCGGGAAAAACTGTTTTTT
TRBV27	TRBJ2-7	.	.	CASSLAGNLYEQYF	TGTGCCAGCAGTCTCGCGGGGAACCTTTACGAGCAGTACTTC
TRBV18	TRBJ2-3	.	.	CASSPLAGYTDTQYF	TGTGCCAGCTCACCCCTGGCGGGGTACACAGATACGCAGTATTTT
TRBV29-1	TRBJ2-5	TRBD1	.	CSVGTGSQETQYF	TGCAGCGTTGGGACAGGGAGTCAAGAGACCCAGTACTTC
TRBV7-2	TRBJ1-6	TRBD1	.	CASSPGQGGSSPLHF	TGTGCCAGCAGCCCGGGACAAGGGGGCTCTTCACCCCTCCACTTT
TRBV30	TRBJ2-1	TRBD2	.	CAWGTSGNEQFF	TGTGCCTGGGGGACTAGCGGGAATGAGCAGTTCTTC
TRBV6-5	TRBJ2-1	TRBD2	.	CASIPTSGSGQFF	TGTGCCAGCATTCCTACTAGCGGGAGTGGGCAGTTCTTC
TRBV6-5	TRBJ2-3	.	.	CASISTTDTQYF	TGTGCCAGCATTTCGACTACAGATACGCAGTATTTT
TRBV2	TRBJ2-7	TRBD1	.	CASSRDRGNYEQYF	TGTGCCAGCAGTCGGGACAGGGGAAATTACGAGCAGTACTTC
TRBV11-2	TRBJ2-5	.	.	CASSLRGGYQETQYF	TGTGCCAGCAGCTTACGGGGCGGGTACCAAGAGACCCAGTACTTC
TRBV5-1	TRBJ2-3	.	once	CASGRITGSYTDTQYF	TGCGCCAGCGGACGTATTACGGGAAGCTACACAGATACGCAGTATTTT
TRBV25-1	TRBJ2-7	TRBD1	few	CASRGAGTGYEQYF	TGTGCCAGCAGGGGTGCCGGGACAGGCTACGAGCAGTACTTC
TRBV6-5	TRBJ2-7	TRBD1	.	CASRNRDRGSEQYF	TGTGCCAGCAGAAACCGGGACAGGGGGAGCGAGCAGTACTTC
TRBV2	TRBJ1-6	TRBD1	once	CASSPTGGETYSPLHF	TGTGCCAGCAGCCCGACAGGGGGCGAAACTTATTCACCCCTCCACTTT
TRBV30	TRBJ1-1	TRBD1	.	CAWRSAGGRAAEAFF	TGTGCCTGGAGGTCGGCAGGGGGCCGCGCAGCTGAAGCTTTCTTT
TRBV7-2	TRBJ1-5	TRBD1	.	CASSLGQGAQPQHF	TGTGCCAGCAGCCTCGGACAGGGGGCCCAGCCCCAGCATTTT
TRBV11-3	TRBJ2-6	.	.	CASSLSGANVLTF	TGTGCCAGCAGCCTCTCTGGGGCCAACGTCCTGACTTTC
TRBV6-4	TRBJ1-1	.	.	CASSDLQQGVNTEAFF	TGTGCCAGCAGTGACCTACAACAGGGCGTGAACACTGAAGCTTTCTTT
TRBV6-1	TRBJ2-5	TRBD1	.	CAGEDRGSFQETQYF	TGTGCCGGTGAGGACAGGGGGTCCTTCCAAGAGACCCAGTACTTC
TRBV7-9	TRBJ2-5	.	.	CASSTVQETQYF	TGTGCCAGCAGTACCGTACAAGAGACCCAGTACTTC
TRBV5-1	TRBJ1-2	TRBD1	.	CASRQGDYGYTF	TGCGCCAGCAGGCAGGGGGACTATGGCTACACCTTC
TRBV19	TRBJ2-7	.	.	CASQNRISPSYEQYF	TGTGCCAGCCAGAACAGGATCTCCCCCTCCTACGAGCAGTACTTC
TRBV5-1	TRBJ2-3	.	.	CASRVGAPRGDTQYF	TGCGCCAGCAGGGTAGGGGCTCCCCGTGGAGATACGCAGTATTTT
TRBV5-1	TRBJ2-1	.	.	CASSLGGTNSYNEQFF	TGCGCCAGCAGCTTGGGGGGGACCAACTCTTACAATGAGCAGTTCTTC
TRBV27	TRBJ1-4	TRBD1	.	CASRVGGKGEKLFF	TGTGCCAGCAGGGTAGGGGGCAAAGGTGAAAAACTGTTTTTT
TRBV13	TRBJ2-2	.	once	CASSSLAGALTGELFF	TGTGCCAGCAGCTCCCTGGCGGGGGCTCTCACCGGGGAGCTGTTTTTT
TRBV19	TRBJ2-1	TRBD2	.	CASSIYGTSGYNEQFF	TGTGCCAGTAGTATTTATGGGACTAGCGGTTACAATGAGCAGTTCTTC
TRBV19	TRBJ1-2	TRBD1	.	CASTTGGSYTF	TGTGCCAGCACGACAGGGGGCAGCTACACCTTC
TRBV28	TRBJ2-7	.	.	CASSPNLRRYEQYF	TGTGCCAGCAGCCCCAACCTCCGACGCTACGAGCAGTACTTC
TRBV6-1	TRBJ1-2	.	.	CASSTAPYGYTF	TGTGCCAGCAGTACTGCGCCCTATGGCTACACCTTC
TRBV6-5	TRBJ2-1	.	.	CASSYSTGAPYNEQFF	TGTGCCAGCAGTTACTCGACGGGGGCCCCCTACAATGAGCAGTTCTTC
TRBV5-6	TRBJ2-1	.	once	CASGSRYNEQFF	TGTGCCAGCGGGTCGCGTTATAATGAGCAGTTCTTC
TRBV19	TRBJ2-5	.	.	CASSILERETQYF	TGTGCCAGTAGTATCCTAGAGAGAGAGACCCAGTACTTC
TRBV5-6	TRBJ1-6	.	.	CASSLVQDSPLHF	TGTGCCAGCAGCTTGGTTCAGGATTCACCCCTCCACTTT
TRBV6-5	TRBJ2-7	.	.	CASSYSSIKGEQYF	TGTGCCAGCAGTTACTCGAGTATAAAAGGCGAGCAGTACTTC